What follows is one T cell receptor (beta chain) and its context. The specificity of this receptor is unknown. Base qualities are not at hand, and no much larger clone is one base apart. The data derive from a study of OX40 agonist ivuxolimab in advanced cancers. About the investigation overall: Ivuxolimab was an agonistic, fully human IgG2 monoclonal antibody directed against OX40 (CD134), a costimulatory receptor. Intravenous ivuxolimab was administered to patients every 2 weeks at six dose levels: 0.01, 0.1, 0.3, 1.5, 3 and 10 mg/kg. Partial responses were achieved by three dose-escalation patients, of whom one had hepatocellular carcinoma and two had cutaneous melanoma. Peripheral TCRbeta sequencing aimed to test whether ivuxolimab altered TCR sequence diversity and caused clonal T-cell expansion. Patients were allowed to have had prior anti-PD-1, anti-PD-L1 or anti-CTLA-4 therapy, and 40% of the dose-escalation patients had previously received checkpoint inhibitors. The monotherapy dose-escalation portion (N ≈ 50 patients) of the phase I ivuxolimab trial is reported in the paper. In the dose-escalation cohort, 75% to 85% of patients were male, and the mean age was 60 years with a range of about 20 to 79. Of the approximately 50 dose-escalation patients, hepatocellular carcinoma was present in about 20, melanoma in around 15, renal cell carcinoma in 9 and head and neck cancer in 9. The paper as a whole reports these results and caveats: In the 0.1-3.0 mg/kg groups, partial responders were among the patients with the lowest normalized peripheral clonal expansion, particularly in CD8+ T cells. Antigen specificity was not determined for the clonally expanded peripheral T cells. After ivuxolimab, expanded clones were on average more numerous among CD8+ T cells than among CD4+ T cells. At doses from 0.1 to 3.0 mg/kg, clonal expansion was seen in both CD4+ and CD8+ blood T cells between baseline and week 6. Low levels of normalized T-cell clonal expansion were also seen in some nonresponding patients.

The CDR3 contains 15 residues, cysteine and phenylalanine counted. The entry retains the CDR3 DNA only, 45 bases that are in frame from base 1. The trim is 1 base for V and 6 bases for J, with a gap of 15 bases between the germline ends. CDR1 MGHRA and CDR2 YSYEKL were looked up in the germline V gene. The trial excluded patients who had a history of autoimmune disease or were on systemic immunosuppression. Peripheral blood for TCR sequencing was collected from all dose cohorts at baseline, on cycle 4 day 1, and on cycle 7 day 1. The samples were taken from a phase I, first-in-human, multicenter, open-label dose-escalation trial of ivuxolimab. Adults with locally advanced or metastatic melanoma, renal cell carcinoma, hepatocellular carcinoma or head and neck squamous cell carcinoma were enrolled in the trial. Before TCR sequencing, CD4+ and CD8+ T cells were separately sorted from peripheral blood.

Genomic DNA was isolated from the sorted cells so that the TCRbeta CDR3 region could be sequenced. The immunoSEQ Assay was used to sequence the TCRbeta CDR3 regions. TCRdb stores this immuneACCESS table with in-frame sequences only. Part of the clones is absent; in the studies checked, under half of the shortfall reflects unresolved V genes, and no reason is known for the rest. Within this sample are tens of thousands of clones, with roughly nine tenths of them counted one time only. The top ten constitute roughly a tenth of the sample. This receptor was obtained from an adult with an advanced solid tumor such as melanoma, head and neck, liver or kidney cancer. The material was CD4+ or CD8+ T cells sorted from blood, obtained in a trial of the OX40 agonist ivuxolimab. The rearranged segments are TRBV4-1 and TRBJ1-1; the D gene remains uncertain. The CDR3 region: CASSQVLSGEAEAFF. Read as DNA, the sequence is TGCGCCAGCAGCCAAGTCCTAAGCGGGGAAGCTGAAGCTTTCTTT.